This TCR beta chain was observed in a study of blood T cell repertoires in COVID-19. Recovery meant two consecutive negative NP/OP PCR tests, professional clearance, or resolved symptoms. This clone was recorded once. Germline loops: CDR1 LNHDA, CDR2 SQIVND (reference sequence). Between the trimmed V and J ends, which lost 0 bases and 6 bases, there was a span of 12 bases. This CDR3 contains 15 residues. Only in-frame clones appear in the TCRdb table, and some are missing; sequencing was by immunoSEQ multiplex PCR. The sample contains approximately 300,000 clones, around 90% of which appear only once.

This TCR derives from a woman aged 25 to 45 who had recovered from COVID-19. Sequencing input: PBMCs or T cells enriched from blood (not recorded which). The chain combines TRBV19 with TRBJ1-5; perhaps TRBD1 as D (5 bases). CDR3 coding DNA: TGTGCCAGTAGTATAGACCACACCGGGGGTCAGCCCCAGCATTTT. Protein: CASSIDHTGGQPQHF.